Detailed here is one T cell receptor (beta chain). No antigen is known for it. This sample is part of a study of OX40 agonist ivuxolimab in advanced cancers. Looking at the study overall: In three patients, partial responses were observed, one with hepatocellular carcinoma and two with cutaneous melanoma. Findings and limits, study-wide: More expanded clones were found, on average, in CD8+ than in CD4+ T cells. Clonal expansion from baseline to week 6 occurred in both CD4+ and CD8+ T cells.

Method: immunoSEQ multiplex PCR; TCRdb's copy keeps in-frame clones and lacks some. The profile shows fewer than 25,000 clones, about 89% of them singletons. The CDR3 totals 16 residues. The sequence derives from an adult with an advanced solid tumor such as melanoma, head and neck, liver or kidney cancer. This chain joins TRBV21-1 and TRBJ1-5; the table names TRBD1, a call not compared with the DNA. TRBV21-1 is a pseudogene locus. The material was CD4+ or CD8+ T cells sorted from blood, obtained in a trial of the OX40 agonist ivuxolimab. CDR3 sequence: CASSTKPGQHDQPQHF. The CDR3 DNA follows: TGTGCCAGCAGCACAAAGCCCGGACAGCACGATCAGCCCCAGCATTTT.